One sample yielded the 5 T cell receptor beta chains listed below, sequenced in a study of tumour-infiltrating T cells in Burkitt lymphoma. Some clones are missing from TCRdb's copy, which holds only in-frame ones; the method was immunoSEQ multiplex PCR. The sample holds about 340 clones, around 12% seen once. Source material: tumor tissue. These receptors all come from a human donor with Burkitt lymphoma.

The J gene is TRBJ2-1, the V gene TRBV6-5; D may be TRBD1 (6 bases). CDR1 and CDR2 (germline): MNHEY, SVGAGI. This CDR3 contains 16 residues. V was clipped by 2 bases and J by 0 bases, with 11 bases between them. The DNA for the CDR3 is TGTGCCAGCAGTTACGGCCAGGGGAGCTCCTACAATGAGCAGTTCTTC. It codes for CASSYGQGSSYNEQFF.

This clone was counted only a few times. The rearrangement uses TRBV7-2 and TRBJ2-1; 7 nucleotides match TRBD2. V gave up 8 bases and J gave up 3 bases; unmatched junction bases: 1. The CDR3 consists of 12 residues. Germline CDR1 and CDR2: SGHTA and FQGNSA. The DNA for the CDR3 is TGTGCCAGCCGCGGGGGCTACAATGAGCAGTTCTTC. This sequence encodes CASRGGYNEQFF.

This clone was counted only a few times. J is TRBJ2-1 and V is TRBV9; D gene uncertain. Germline V gives CDR1 SGDLS, CDR2 YYNGEE. V lost 7 bases and J 4 bases, leaving 6 bases between the germline ends. The CDR3 is 11 residues long. The CDR3 loop is CASSRYNEQFF. The CDR3 coding sequence is TGTGCCAGCTCCCGTTACAATGAGCAGTTCTTC.

This clone was observed a few times. The V gene is TRBV9, the J gene TRBJ1-1, with D possibly being TRBD1 (5 bases). The V end was cut by 3 bases, the J end by 1 base, with 10 bases between. Germline CDR1 reads SGDLS; CDR2 reads YYNGEE. The CDR3 loop spans 14 amino acids. CDR3 nucleotides: TGTGCCAGCAGCGGATCCGGACAGAACACTGAAGCTTTCTTT. It codes for CASSGSGQNTEAFF.

This clone was seen more than once but under ten times. The chain has TRBV18 and TRBJ2-7, with TRBD2 identical over 13 bases. This CDR3 is built from 16 residues. V was clipped by 2 bases and J by 2 bases; unmatched bases: 3. CDR1 KGHSH and CDR2 LQKENI come from the germline V gene. For the CDR3, the DNA is TGTGCCAGCTCACCAGGGACTAGCGGGACGGCCTACGAGCAGTACTTC. Translating gives CASSPGTSGTAYEQYF.